The 15 T cell receptor beta chains below all came from one sample that was sequenced in a study of blood T cells in healthy people across ages (dated by TCRdb to the mid-2010s). Library generation was performed with 5' RACE. This sample was sequenced with an Illumina HiSeq 2500. A second PCR of about 6 to 11 cycles was performed with a sample-barcoded 5' primer and a J-beta primer mix. TCRdb reanalyzed the raw reads on its own, using fastp at Q25 for trimming and MiXCR for clone calling, and kept in-frame beta chains. Entries are consolidated by CDR3 protein sequence, retaining the most common genes and DNA. This sample is represented by 780,000 or so distinct CDR3 sequences; approximately 25% of them were singletons. The ten largest clones take up 3.7% of the sample. These data are also associated with another study on T cells of mothers and their children.

The specimen sequenced was blood. Receptor source: a boy between 10 and 17 years old in good health.

This clonotype showed up just a few times. J is TRBJ2-1 and V is TRBV29-1, with TRBD2 identical over 9 bases. Germline lookup yields CDR1 SQVTM and CDR2 ANQGSEA. Unmatched junction bases numbered 5, after V lost 4 bases and J lost 4 bases. The CDR3 extends over 14 amino acids. CDR3 amino acids: CSVVRSGGYNEQFF. CDR3 DNA sequence: TGCAGCGTTGTTCGGAGCGGGGGGTACAATGAGCAGTTCTTC.

V gene TRBV5-6 combines with J gene TRBJ2-5, with 7 nucleotides matching TRBD1. The junction had 14 bases not matched to a gene; V was cut back by 2 bases and J by 1 base. The germline V gene encodes CDR1 SGHDT and CDR2 YYEEEE. The CDR3 has 18 residues. The CDR3 spells CASSFQNLRDSLQETQYF. The CDR3 DNA follows: TGTGCCAGCAGCTTCCAGAACCTCCGGGACAGCCTCCAAGAGACCCAGTACTTC.

The CDR3 DNA is TGCGCCAGCAGCCAGGGCGATCTACCTGAGACCCAGTACTTC. Protein sequence: CASSQGDLPETQYF. J is TRBJ2-5 and V is TRBV4-3; D is unclear. Germline values: CDR1 LGHNA, CDR2 YSLEER. The CDR3 is 14 amino acids. Trimming removed 3 bases at V and 5 bases at J, with 13 bases between.

This clonotype was counted between two and nine times. J is TRBJ2-1 and V is TRBV7-2; 7 bases match TRBD2. This CDR3 contains 15 residues. Germline V gene lookup returns CDR1 SGHTA and CDR2 FQGNSA. V was clipped by 0 bases and J by 9 bases; unmatched bases: 8. As DNA, the CDR3 is TGTGCCAGCAGCTTAGCCCCACTAGCGATGGTTGAGCAGTTCTTC. This encodes CASSLAPLAMVEQFF.

The gene calls are TRBV4-3 and TRBJ2-1; 7 bases agree with TRBD2. Trimming took 0 bases from V and 6 from J; bases not matched to a gene: 5. The CDR3 sequence is 15 residues long. Germline V lookup: CDR1 LGHNA, CDR2 YSLEER. The CDR3 protein is CASSQDAGEGNEQFF. In nucleotides, the CDR3 is TGCGCCAGCAGCCAAGATGCGGGGGAGGGCAATGAGCAGTTCTTC.

This clonotype occurred once. The rearrangement joins TRBV7-2 to TRBJ2-4, with D perhaps given as TRBD1 or TRBD2 (5 bases each). The CDR3 covers 14 residues. Germline V gene data show CDR1 as SGHTA and CDR2 as FQGNSA. V was pared by 2 bases and J by 5 bases, with 10 bases between. The CDR3 DNA sequence: TGTGCCAGCAGCTTAAGAGGGGCAGAAAACATTCAGTACTTC. It codes for CASSLRGAENIQYF. The full variable domain, completed using reference TRBV7-2 and TRBJ2-4, is GAGVSQSPSNKVTEKGKDVELRCDPISGHTALYWYRQSLGQGLEFLIYFQGNSAPDKSGLPSDRFSAERTGGSVSTLTIQRTQQEDSAVYLCASSLRGAENIQYFGAGTRLSVL.

The table lists this clonotype with many counts. The V and J genes are TRBV6-2 or TRBV6-3 and TRBJ2-7, with D hard to call. The CDR3 has 11 residues. Germline assignment: CDR1 MNHEY and CDR2 SVGEGT. V lost 7 bases to trimming and J lost 1 base, with 5 bases between them. For the CDR3, the DNA is TGTGCCAGCACCGGTTCCTACGAGCAGTACTTC. This sequence encodes CASTGSYEQYF.

The chain couples TRBV12-3 or TRBV12-4 to TRBJ1-5; a possible D gene is TRBD1 (5 bases). This CDR3 is built from 14 residues. V lost 3 bases, J lost 6 bases, and 12 bases lay in between. The CDR3 reads CASSFSGPSQPQHF. The CDR3 DNA follows: TGTGCCAGCAGTTTCTCAGGGCCGAGTCAGCCCCAGCATTTT.

The chain is built from TRBV4-2 and TRBJ2-5, with 7 positions matching TRBD1. Germline V gene data show CDR1 as LGHNA and CDR2 as YNFKEQ. Germline trimming cut 0 bases from V and 1 base from J; bases unmatched to any gene: 5. This CDR3 spans 16 amino acids. CDR3 residues: CASSQEQTGAQETQYF. As DNA, the CDR3 is TGTGCCAGCAGCCAAGAACAAACAGGGGCCCAAGAGACCCAGTACTTC.

The chain is built from TRBV30 and TRBJ1-4, with D hard to call. The CDR3 contains 13 residues. Germline loops: CDR1 GTSNPN, CDR2 SVGIG (reference sequence). Deletions cut 2 bases from V and 7 bases from J, with 11 bases between. In DNA, the CDR3 is TGTGCCTGGAGTCCTTCGACTGGTGAAAAACTGTTTTTT. It translates to CAWSPSTGEKLFF.

V gene TRBV6-6 combines with J gene TRBJ1-1; D is unresolved. Trimming stripped 6 bases from V and 1 base from J, with 12 bases between. The CDR3 is 14 residues long. Germline CDR1 MNHNY, CDR2 SVGAGI (reference sequence). This chain's CDR3 is CASSQTTGNTEAFF. The CDR3 DNA follows: TGTGCCAGCAGCCAAACGACGGGGAACACTGAAGCTTTCTTT.

Only a few counts were recorded for this clonotype. V and J are TRBV2 and TRBJ2-2; 9 nucleotides align to TRBD1. Germline CDR1 is SNHLY and CDR2 is FYNNEI. This CDR3 comprises 16 residues. With V trimmed by 2 bases and J by 3 bases, 4 bases remained unmatched. CDR3 in amino acids: CASSEWGQGDTGELFF. Here the CDR3 DNA reads TGTGCCAGCAGTGAATGGGGACAGGGAGACACCGGGGAGCTGTTTTTT.

The chain employs TRBV3-1 and TRBJ2-3, with 12 nucleotides matching TRBD2. The CDR3 sequence is 16 residues long. Germline CDR1 LGHDT, CDR2 YNNKEL (reference sequence). V lost 1 base and J lost 2; bases outside the gene matches: 1. Here the CDR3 DNA reads TGTGCCAGCAGCCAAGGACTAGCGGGAGCCACAGATACGCAGTATTTT. Encoded protein: CASSQGLAGATDTQYF.

This rearrangement joins TRBV5-1 to TRBJ2-2; 9 nucleotides line up with TRBD1. The CDR3 covers 15 residues. Losses at the gene ends were 7 bases for V and 2 bases for J; bases not matched to a gene: 6. Germline CDR1 is SGHRS and CDR2 is YFSETQ. CDR3 in amino acids: CASGMTGGNTGELFF. The CDR3 DNA reads TGCGCCAGCGGCATGACAGGGGGAAACACCGGGGAGCTGTTTTTT. The variable domain in full, with the rest retrieved from reference TRBV5-1 and TRBJ2-2, is KAGVTQTPRYLIKTRGQQVTLSCSPISGHRSVSWYQQTPGQGLQFLFEYFSETQRNKGNFPGRFSGRQFSNSRSEMNVSTLELGDSALYLCASGMTGGNTGELFFGEGSRLTVL.

The chain couples TRBV27 to TRBJ1-2; D possibly corresponds to TRBD1 (6 bases). V shed 6 bases and J shed 6 bases, with 23 bases lying between them. The CDR3 is 16 amino acids. Germline V gene data show CDR1 as MNHEY and CDR2 as SMNVEV (reference sequence). The CDR3, as DNA: TGTGCCAGCAGGGATTCATACAGGGACATGGTCGATGGCTACACCTTC. Translation gives CASRDSYRDMVDGYTF.